The 29 T cell receptor beta chains listed next were all sequenced from one sample in a study of CD8 T cells in ankylosing spondylitis. General study results and limits: Blood from ankylosing spondylitis patients appeared to carry a characteristic roughly 8-variant TCR beta motif.

From the 5' RACE reads, TCRdb called clonotypes with MiXCR, one entry per CDR3 protein. Of 130,000 or so distinct CDR3 sequences detected, 17% appear once; the ten largest clones hold 30% to 35%. These receptors are not linked to any known antigen. The sample comprised blood, either unsorted or a sorted T cell fraction (not recorded which). These TCRs come from a male donor with ankylosing spondylitis.

A few counts support this clonotype. The chain links TRBV6-2 or TRBV6-3 to TRBJ2-7, with D perhaps matching TRBD1 (6 bases). V lost 7 bases and J lost 3, with 16 bases in between. The CDR3 contains 14 residues. CDR1 and CDR2 from the germline V gene are MNHEY and SVGEGT. The CDR3 DNA is TGTGCCAGCAAACGGGGCAGGGGCGTCTACGAGCAGTACTTC. This sequence encodes CASKRGRGVYEQYF.

The V call is TRBV28, the J call TRBJ2-6; TRBD2 might be the D (6 bases). The CDR3 spans 17 residues. V lost 3 bases and J lost 2, with 14 bases in between. Germline lookup yields CDR1 MDHEN and CDR2 SYDVKM. The CDR3 DNA is TGTGCCAGCAGTTTCGGGGGAGGCGCTCCTGGGGCCAACGTCCTGACTTTC. Encoded protein: CASSFGGGAPGANVLTF.

This clonotype was seen a few times. The chain has TRBV13 and TRBJ2-2, with 8 bases aligning to TRBD2. The germline V gene encodes CDR1 PRHDT and CDR2 FYEKMQ (reference sequence). The CDR3 runs 15 residues. Trimming removed 6 bases from V and 6 bases from J; junction bases left unmatched: 9. The CDR3 DNA sequence: TGTGCCAGCAGTGCAGGACTAGCTACGGCCGGGGAGCTGTTTTTT. Translating it yields CASSAGLATAGELFF.

This chain uses TRBV11-2 with TRBJ2-7; D may be TRBD1 (6 bases). Trimming removed 3 bases from V and 3 bases from J, with 12 bases in between. Germline V lookup: CDR1 SGHAT, CDR2 FQNNGV. The CDR3 length is 14 residues. CDR3 in DNA: TGTGCCAGCAGCTTGCCCCTAGGGGGCTACGAGCAGTACTTC. Translation gives CASSLPLGGYEQYF.

This chain connects TRBV10-3 to TRBJ2-1; D is undetermined. Trimming shortened V by 4 bases and J by 7 bases, and 8 bases separated the two germline ends. CDR3 size: 12 residues. CDR1 and CDR2 (germline): ENHRY, SYGVKD. CDR3 protein: CAISVALNEQFF. CDR3 bases: TGTGCCATCAGTGTAGCCTTAAATGAGCAGTTCTTC.

This clonotype was seen a handful of times. The missing conserved phenylalanine or tryptophan at the end of this CDR3 makes a read error likely. It is unclear where the CDR3 begins or ends on the DNA, so no DNA is shown, and the CDR3 is as TCRdb lists it. The chain employs TRBV4-2 and TRBJ2-3; the D call in the table, TRBD2, was not verified against the DNA. Inclusive of both ends, the CDR3 amounts to 14 amino acids. Germline CDR1 reads LGHNA; CDR2 reads YNFKEQ. The CDR3 spells CASSQEGGLAGGRL.

This clonotype has just a few counts. The chain combines TRBV7-2 with TRBJ2-5; D gene unclear. The germline V gene encodes CDR1 SGHTA and CDR2 FQGNSA. V was pared by 2 bases and J by 0 bases, with 7 bases between. CDR3 length: 14 amino acids. The CDR3 DNA follows: TGTGCCAGCAGCTTACCTCCGAACCAAGAGACCCAGTACTTC. Translated, it gives CASSLPPNQETQYF.

DNA for the CDR3: TGTGCCAGCAGCTTCCGGAACACCGGGGAGCTGTTTTTT. This sequence encodes CASSFRNTGELFF. V and J are TRBV7-8 and TRBJ2-2; D uncertain. The germline gives CDR1 SGHVS, CDR2 FQNEAQ. The length of the CDR3 is 13 residues. V dropped 3 bases and J dropped 1 base, with 3 bases sitting between them. Full variable domain (rest looked up from reference TRBV7-8 and TRBJ2-2): GAGVSQSPRYKVAKRGQDVALRCDPISGHVSLFWYQQALGQGPEFLTYFQNEAQLDKSGLPSDRFFAERPEGSVSTLKIQRTQQEDSAVYLCASSFRNTGELFFGEGSRLTVL.

This clonotype was seen a few times. The chain is built from TRBV27 and TRBJ2-1; D may be TRBD2 (6 bases). The CDR3 is 15 amino acids. V lost 0 bases to trimming and J lost 4 bases, with 10 bases between them. Germline values: CDR1 MNHEY, CDR2 SMNVEV (reference sequence). CDR3 residues: CASSLSGGTYNEQFF. The CDR3 DNA sequence: TGTGCCAGCAGTTTATCCGGCGGGACGTACAATGAGCAGTTCTTC.

The CDR3 reads CASSPRDGYEQYF. The CDR3 DNA is TGTGCCAGCAGTCCTAGGGACGGCTACGAGCAGTACTTC. V and J are TRBV27 and TRBJ2-7; D is possibly TRBD1 or TRBD2 (5 bases each). Germline loops: CDR1 MNHEY, CDR2 SMNVEV (reference sequence). With 5 bases removed from V and 3 bases from J, the gap between germline ends came to 11 bases. This CDR3 comprises 13 residues.

This sequence joins TRBV5-5 and TRBJ1-5; D is uncertain. Germline CDR1 SGHKS, CDR2 YYEKEE (reference sequence). V lost 1 base, J lost 9 bases, and 14 bases lay in between. This CDR3 spans 14 amino acids. CDR3 region: CASSLWQRGGPQHF. In nucleotides, the CDR3 is TGTGCCAGCAGCTTGTGGCAGCGGGGAGGGCCCCAGCATTTT. Using reference TRBV5-5 and TRBJ1-5 for the parts outside the CDR3, the full variable domain is DAGVTQSPTHLIKTRGQQVTLRCSPISGHKSVSWYQQVLGQGPQFIFQYYEKEERGRGNFPDRFSARQFPNYSSELNVNALLLGDSALYLCASSLWQRGGPQHFGDGTRLSIL.

The chain is built from TRBV2 and TRBJ1-1; possibly TRBD1 for D (6 bases). With 3 bases removed from V and 4 bases from J, the gap between germline ends came to 12 bases. The CDR3 covers 14 residues. Germline V gene data show CDR1 as SNHLY and CDR2 as FYNNEI. The CDR3 coding sequence is TGTGCCAGCAGTGATAGGCAGGGGAGCACTGAAGCTTTCTTT. As protein: CASSDRQGSTEAFF.

This clonotype was seen more than once but under ten times. This chain joins TRBV9 and TRBJ2-7; TRBD1 agrees at 9 bases. The CDR3 runs 15 residues. Germline V CDR1 and CDR2: SGDLS, YYNGEE. J lost 2 bases, V lost 4 bases, and 7 bases had no gene match. The chain's CDR3 is CASSFTGTGTYEQYF. The CDR3, as DNA: TGTGCCAGCAGCTTTACCGGGACAGGGACCTACGAGCAGTACTTC. Full variable domain (missing parts from reference TRBV9 and TRBJ2-7): DSGVTQTPKHLITATGQRVTLRCSPRSGDLSVYWYQQSLDQGLQFLIQYYNGEERAKGNILERFSAQQFPDLHSELNLSSLELGDSALYFCASSFTGTGTYEQYFGPGTRLTVT.

The sample holds a few counts of this clonotype. The chain combines TRBV29-1 with TRBJ2-7, with 7 bases that match TRBD2. Trimming at V came to 7 bases and at J to 4 bases, leaving 13 bases not matched to a gene. CDR1 is SQVTM and CDR2 is ANQGSEA in the germline V gene. The CDR3 covers 14 residues. The CDR3: CSARGVGGRYEQYF. The CDR3 bases are TGCAGCGCCCGTGGGGTGGGAGGGAGGTACGAGCAGTACTTC.

This clonotype was found a few times. V usage is TRBV7-9 and J usage is TRBJ2-7, with 9 bases that match TRBD1. This CDR3 contains 15 residues. The germline CDR1 and CDR2 sequences are SEHNR and FQNEAQ (reference sequence). V shed 5 bases, J shed 4 bases, and the junction held 9 bases outside the gene matches. CDR3: CASSAPGQGDYEQYF. The CDR3 DNA is TGTGCCAGCAGCGCACCGGGACAGGGAGATTACGAGCAGTACTTC.

The chain recombines TRBV15 with TRBJ2-1; a weak D match, TRBD2 (5 bases). The germline V and J ends were trimmed by 4 bases and 6 bases, with 13 bases remaining between them. The CDR3 sequence is 14 residues long. The V gene's germline CDR1 is LNHNV and CDR2 YYDKDF (reference sequence). In nucleotides, the CDR3 is TGTGCCACCAGCACGGGAAGCGACCCCAATGAGCAGTTCTTC. Amino acid sequence: CATSTGSDPNEQFF. Full variable domain (rest looked up from reference TRBV15 and TRBJ2-1): DAMVIQNPRYQVTQFGKPVTLSCSQTLNHNVMYWYQQKSSQAPKLLFHYYDKDFNNEADTPDNFQSRRPNTSFCFLDIRSPGLGDTAMYLCATSTGSDPNEQFFGPGTRLTVL.

The CDR3 bases are TGTGCCAGCAGCTACAGGGTGGGGAACACTGAAGCTTTCTTT. It specifies CASSYRVGNTEAFF. The V gene is TRBV14, the J gene TRBJ1-1, with D perhaps matching TRBD1 (6 bases). The CDR3 runs 14 residues. V was pared by 5 bases and J by 1 base, with 11 bases between. Germline V lookup: CDR1 SGHDN, CDR2 FVKESK.

The chain couples TRBV27 to TRBJ2-2, with no clear D. The CDR3 extends over 14 amino acids. Germline values: CDR1 MNHEY, CDR2 SMNVEV (reference sequence). V was trimmed by 3 bases and J by 5 bases, leaving 10 bases between them. CDR3 sequence (DNA): TGTGCCAGCAGTTTTACCGCCTTTACCGGGGAGCTGTTTTTT. Amino acid sequence: CASSFTAFTGELFF.

The chain joins TRBV7-8 to TRBJ2-1; the D is unclear. The V gene's germline CDR1 is SGHVS and CDR2 FQNEAQ. Trimming took 2 bases from V and 0 from J, leaving 2 bases between them. The CDR3 has 13 residues. In nucleotides, the CDR3 is TGTGCCAGCAGCTTATCCTCCTACAATGAGCAGTTCTTC. Its translation is CASSLSSYNEQFF.

This clonotype has a count of ten or more. The rearrangement joins TRBV24-1 to TRBJ2-1, with TRBD1 identical over 8 bases. The V gene end was trimmed by 5 bases and the J gene end by 8 bases; junction bases not matched to a gene: 7. The CDR3 loop spans 14 amino acids. The germline gives CDR1 KGHDR, CDR2 SFDVKD. CDR3 sequence (DNA): TGTGCCACCAGTGGCAGGGGGCAGCCCGATGAGCAGTTCTTC. Its protein is CATSGRGQPDEQFF.

The chain carries TRBV10-2 and TRBJ2-5; 7 bases match TRBD1. CDR3 length: 15 residues. Per germline, CDR1 WSHSY and CDR2 SAAADI. Trimming at V came to 6 bases and at J to 4 bases, leaving 11 bases not matched to a gene. Here the CDR3 reads CASSDLDRVRETQYF. In DNA form, the CDR3 reads TGCGCCAGCAGCGACCTCGACAGGGTCCGAGAGACCCAGTACTTC.

This sequence joins TRBV4-1 and TRBJ1-1, with D unresolved. V gave up 1 base and J gave up 12 bases, with 15 bases separating them. Germline V gives CDR1 MGHRA, CDR2 YSYEKL. This CDR3 is 13 amino acids long. The DNA of the CDR3 is TGCGCCAGCAGCCAAGGCGGACGGCCAGTGACTTTCTTT. The encoded protein is CASSQGGRPVTFF.

V usage is TRBV4-3 and J usage is TRBJ2-7; D may be TRBD1 or TRBD2 (5 bases each). CDR3 length: 14 residues. CDR1 is LGHNA and CDR2 is YSLEER in the germline V gene. V was clipped by 4 bases and J by 4 bases, with 14 bases between them. CDR3 coding DNA: TGCGCCAGCAGCCCAGGGACCGGATTGTACGAGCAGTACTTC. This encodes CASSPGTGLYEQYF.

At least ten counts were recorded for this clonotype. This chain links TRBV29-1 with TRBJ2-5; D is undetermined. This CDR3 is built from 15 residues. The V gene's germline CDR1 is SQVTM and CDR2 ANQGSEA. The germline V and J ends were trimmed by 3 bases and 6 bases, with 20 bases remaining between them. The CDR3 loop reads CSVELLRLGGKTQYF. CDR3 bases: TGCAGCGTTGAGCTCCTGCGGCTAGGTGGTAAGACCCAGTACTTC.

This clonotype was detected only a few times. In DNA, the CDR3 is TGTGCCAGTGGGACAGGGGGCTACGAGCAGTACTTC. Residues: CASGTGGYEQYF. The chain carries TRBV12-3 or TRBV12-4 and TRBJ2-7, with TRBD1 matching over 11 bases. V was clipped by 9 bases and J by 3 bases; unmatched bases: 1. This CDR3 contains 12 residues.

V is TRBV20-1 and J is TRBJ2-3; D is uncertain. V was cut by 0 bases and J by 0 bases, with 16 bases left in between. The CDR3 extends over 17 amino acids. Germline V gene data show CDR1 as DFQATT and CDR2 as SNEGSKA (reference sequence). In DNA form, the CDR3 reads TGCAGTGCTAGAGATATCGACGTAGGATCTAGCACAGATACGCAGTATTTT. Its translation: CSARDIDVGSSTDTQYF.

The sample holds a few counts of this clonotype. The chain carries TRBV20-1 and TRBJ2-7; 9 bases match TRBD2. Trimming took 3 bases from V and 0 from J; bases not matched to a gene: 9. From germline, CDR1 is DFQATT and CDR2 SNEGSKA (reference sequence). The CDR3 is 16 amino acids. The CDR3 bases are TGCAGTGCTAGTTCGGCTAGCGGGGCCCTCTCCTACGAGCAGTACTTC. This encodes CSASSASGALSYEQYF.

V is TRBV28 and J is TRBJ1-2; no clear D gene. The CDR3 sequence is 12 residues long. V lost 4 bases, J lost 0 bases, and 3 bases lay in between. Germline CDR1 is MDHEN and CDR2 is SYDVKM. The CDR3 DNA reads TGTGCCAGCAGTTCATCTAACTATGGCTACACCTTC. The encoded protein is CASSSSNYGYTF.

In this sample, this clonotype turned up many times. This chain connects TRBV5-1 to TRBJ2-5; D remains ambiguous. The CDR3 has 13 residues. The germline V gene has CDR1 SGHRS and CDR2 YFSETQ. The V end was cut by 1 base, the J end by 1 base, with 5 bases between. The DNA for the CDR3 is TGCGCCAGCAGCTTGTCTATCCAAGAGACCCAGTACTTC. Translation: CASSLSIQETQYF.